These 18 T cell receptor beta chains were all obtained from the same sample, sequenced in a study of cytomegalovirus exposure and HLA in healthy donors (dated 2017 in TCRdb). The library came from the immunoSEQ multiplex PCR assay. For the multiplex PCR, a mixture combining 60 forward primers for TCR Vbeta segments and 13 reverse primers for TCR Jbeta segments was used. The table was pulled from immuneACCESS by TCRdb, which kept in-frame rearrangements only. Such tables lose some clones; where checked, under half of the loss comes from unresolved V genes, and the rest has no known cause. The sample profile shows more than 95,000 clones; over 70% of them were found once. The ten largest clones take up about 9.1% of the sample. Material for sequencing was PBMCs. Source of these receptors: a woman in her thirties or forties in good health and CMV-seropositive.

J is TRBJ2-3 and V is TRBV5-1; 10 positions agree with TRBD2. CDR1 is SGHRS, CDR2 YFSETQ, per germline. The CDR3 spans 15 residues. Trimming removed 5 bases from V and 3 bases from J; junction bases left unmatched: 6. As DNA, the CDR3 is TGCGCCAGCAGAGAATTTAGCGGGAGGACAGATACGCAGTATTTT. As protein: CASREFSGRTDTQYF.

Written as DNA, the CDR3 is TGTGCCAGCAGCGTAGACGGGTACAATGAGCAGTTCTTC. This translates into CASSVDGYNEQFF. The rearrangement joins TRBV9 to TRBJ2-1; no clear D. This CDR3 region has 13 residues. Germline CDR1 and CDR2: SGDLS and YYNGEE. Trimming took 0 bases from V and 4 from J, leaving 5 bases between them. Full variable domain (rest looked up from reference TRBV9 and TRBJ2-1): DSGVTQTPKHLITATGQRVTLRCSPRSGDLSVYWYQQSLDQGLQFLIQYYNGEERAKGNILERFSAQQFPDLHSELNLSSLELGDSALYFCASSVDGYNEQFFGPGTRLTVL.

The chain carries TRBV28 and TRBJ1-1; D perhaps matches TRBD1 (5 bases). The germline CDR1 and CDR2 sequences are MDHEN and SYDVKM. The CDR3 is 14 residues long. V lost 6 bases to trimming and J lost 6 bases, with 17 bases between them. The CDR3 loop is CASSRPGMMPEAFF. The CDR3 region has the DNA TGTGCCAGCAGCCGTCCAGGGATGATGCCTGAAGCTTTCTTT.

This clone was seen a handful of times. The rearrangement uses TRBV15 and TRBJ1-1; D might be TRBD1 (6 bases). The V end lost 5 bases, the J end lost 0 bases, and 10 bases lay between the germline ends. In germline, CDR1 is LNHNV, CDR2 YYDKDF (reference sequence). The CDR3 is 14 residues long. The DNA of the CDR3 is TGTGCCACCAGCCCAGGGGTCATGAACACTGAAGCTTTCTTT. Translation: CATSPGVMNTEAFF.

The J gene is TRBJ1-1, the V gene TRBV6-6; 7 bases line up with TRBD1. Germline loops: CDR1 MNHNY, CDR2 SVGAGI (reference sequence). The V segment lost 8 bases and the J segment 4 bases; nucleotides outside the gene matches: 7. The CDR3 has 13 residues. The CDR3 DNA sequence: TGTGCCAGCTACCGACAGGGAGGCACTGAAGCTTTCTTT. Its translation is CASYRQGGTEAFF.

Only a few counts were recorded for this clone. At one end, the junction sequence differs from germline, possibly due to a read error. This chain's CDR3 is CASRKLGRDTF. The CDR3 region has the DNA TGTGCCAGCAGAAAACTGGGGCGTGACACCTTT. V and J are TRBV25-1 and TRBJ1-1, with D tentatively TRBD1 (5 bases). Germline V gene sequence: CDR1 MGHDK, CDR2 SYGVNS. This CDR3 spans 11 amino acids.

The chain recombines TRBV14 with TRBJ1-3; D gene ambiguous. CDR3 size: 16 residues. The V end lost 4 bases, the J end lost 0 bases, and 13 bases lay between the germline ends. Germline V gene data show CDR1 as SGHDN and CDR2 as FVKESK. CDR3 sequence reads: CASSPLSRGSGNTIYF. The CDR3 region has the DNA TGTGCCAGCAGCCCCTTATCTCGGGGCTCTGGAAACACCATATATTTT.

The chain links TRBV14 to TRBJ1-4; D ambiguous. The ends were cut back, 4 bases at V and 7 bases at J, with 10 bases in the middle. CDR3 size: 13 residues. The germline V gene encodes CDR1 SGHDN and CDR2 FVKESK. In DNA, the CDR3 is TGTGCCAGCAGCCCACAGACCGGTGAAAAACTGTTTTTT. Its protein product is CASSPQTGEKLFF.

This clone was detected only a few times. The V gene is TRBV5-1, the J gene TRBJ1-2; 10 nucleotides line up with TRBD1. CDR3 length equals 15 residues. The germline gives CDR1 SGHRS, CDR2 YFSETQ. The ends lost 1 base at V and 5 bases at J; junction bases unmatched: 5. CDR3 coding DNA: TGCGCCAGCAGCTTGTCGGGGGACAGGGGTTATGGCTACACCTTC. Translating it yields CASSLSGDRGYGYTF.

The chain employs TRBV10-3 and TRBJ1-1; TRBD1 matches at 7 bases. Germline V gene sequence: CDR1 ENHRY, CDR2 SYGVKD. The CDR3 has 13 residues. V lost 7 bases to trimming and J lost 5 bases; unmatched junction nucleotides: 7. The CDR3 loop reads CAITIARGTEAFF. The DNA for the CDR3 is TGTGCCATCACCATAGCCAGGGGGACTGAAGCTTTCTTT.

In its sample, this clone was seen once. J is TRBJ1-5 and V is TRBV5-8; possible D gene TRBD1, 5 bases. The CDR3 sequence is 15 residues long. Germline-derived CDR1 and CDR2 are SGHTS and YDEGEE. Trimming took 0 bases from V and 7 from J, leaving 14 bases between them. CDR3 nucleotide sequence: TGTGCCAGCAGCTTGGCCGCAGGGCTGAAACAGCCCCAGCATTTT. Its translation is CASSLAAGLKQPQHF.

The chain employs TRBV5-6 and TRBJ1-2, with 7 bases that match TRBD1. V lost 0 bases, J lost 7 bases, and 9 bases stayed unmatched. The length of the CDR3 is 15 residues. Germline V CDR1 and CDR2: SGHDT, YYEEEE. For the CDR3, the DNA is TGTGCCAGCAGCTTGGGCGCAGGGGGGATGGTTGGCTACACCTTC. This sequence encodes CASSLGAGGMVGYTF.

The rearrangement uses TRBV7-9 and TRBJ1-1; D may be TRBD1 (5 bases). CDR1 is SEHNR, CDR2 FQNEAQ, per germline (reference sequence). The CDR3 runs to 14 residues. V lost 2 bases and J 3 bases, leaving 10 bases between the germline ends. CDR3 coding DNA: TGTGCCAGCAGCTTACAGGGCGCGGACACTGAAGCTTTCTTT. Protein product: CASSLQGADTEAFF.

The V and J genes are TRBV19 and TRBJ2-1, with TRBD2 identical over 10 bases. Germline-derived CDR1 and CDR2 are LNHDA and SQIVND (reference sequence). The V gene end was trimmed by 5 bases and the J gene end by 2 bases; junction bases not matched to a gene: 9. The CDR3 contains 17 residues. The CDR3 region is CASSAHSGGSPYNEQFF. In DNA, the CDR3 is TGTGCCAGTAGTGCTCATAGCGGGGGGTCTCCCTACAATGAGCAGTTCTTC.

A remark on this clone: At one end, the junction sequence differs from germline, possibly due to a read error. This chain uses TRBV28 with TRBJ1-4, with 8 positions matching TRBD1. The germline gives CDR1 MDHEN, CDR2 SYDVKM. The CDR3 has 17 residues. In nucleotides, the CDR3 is TGTGCCAGCAACTCTCCCCTGGACAGGGTAACTAATGAAAAACTGCTTTTT. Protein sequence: CASNSPLDRVTNEKLLF. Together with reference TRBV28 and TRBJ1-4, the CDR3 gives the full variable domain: DVKVTQSSRYLVKRTGEKVFLECVQDMDHENMFWYRQDPGLGLRLIYFSYDVKMKEKGDIPEGYSVSREKKERFSLILESASTNQTSMYLCASNSPLDRVTNEKLLFGSGTQLSVL.

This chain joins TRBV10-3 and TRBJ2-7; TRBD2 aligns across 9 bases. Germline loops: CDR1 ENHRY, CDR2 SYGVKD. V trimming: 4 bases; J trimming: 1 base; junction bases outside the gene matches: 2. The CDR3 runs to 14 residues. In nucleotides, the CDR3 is TGTGCCATCAGTGTAGCGGGAGAATCCTACGAGCAGTACTTC. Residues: CAISVAGESYEQYF.

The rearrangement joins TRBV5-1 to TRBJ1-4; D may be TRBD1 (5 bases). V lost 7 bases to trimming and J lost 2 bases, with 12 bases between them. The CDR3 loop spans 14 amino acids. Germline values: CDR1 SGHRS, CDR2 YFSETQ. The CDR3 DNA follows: TGCGCCAGCTCCCTAGGGGCCACTAATGAAAAACTGTTTTTT. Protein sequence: CASSLGATNEKLFF.

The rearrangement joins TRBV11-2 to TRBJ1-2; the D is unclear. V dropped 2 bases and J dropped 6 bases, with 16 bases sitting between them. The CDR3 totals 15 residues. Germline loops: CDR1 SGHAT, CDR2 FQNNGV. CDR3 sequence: CASSLNIASVDGYTF. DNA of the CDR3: TGTGCCAGCAGCTTAAATATAGCATCAGTTGATGGCTACACCTTC.